This T cell receptor (beta chain) was sequenced for a study of neoadjuvant anti-PD-1 for oral cavity cancer. On the study more broadly: Nivolumab at 3 mg/kg was mostly given biweekly, three to four doses, pre-surgery. Non-progressing patients received a fourth nivolumab dose near day 43, then surgery on days 50-56.

Unmatched junction bases numbered 5, after V lost 5 bases and J lost 2 bases. Germline values: CDR1 MDHEN, CDR2 SYDVKM. The CDR3 extends over 14 amino acids. Clones were sequenced by immunoSEQ multiplex PCR, and TCRdb holds only the in-frame ones, with some missing. The table has 6,500 to 7,500 clones, roughly 45% seen once. Patients had newly diagnosed, untreated stage II-IVA oral cavity squamous cell carcinoma. The sequence was obtained from a person aged 40-85 years with oral cavity squamous cell carcinoma. This specimen was tumor tissue, taken before nivolumab (anti-PD-1) treatment. The chain links TRBV28 to TRBJ2-5, with TRBD2 matching over 7 bases. The DNA of the CDR3 is TGTGCCAGCAGTCTATACGGGGGGCAAGAGACCCAGTACTTC. Protein product: CASSLYGGQETQYF.